What follows are 23 T cell receptor beta chains derived from one specimen sequenced in a study of T cell changes during pregnancy in multiple sclerosis (dated 2019 in TCRdb). The library was made by the immunoSEQ multiplex PCR assay. This immuneACCESS table, as held by TCRdb, lists in-frame sequences with V and J called but not all clones. Of the missing ones, under half trace to an unresolved V gene in checked studies; the others have no known cause. A total of 40,000 or so clones appear in this sample, about nine tenths of them only once. The ten top clones hold 0.3% to 0.4% of the sample. The source material was CD4+ T cells from peripheral blood mononuclear cells, sampled in the third trimester of pregnancy. The source of these receptors is a female donor in good health, enrolled as a control in a pregnancy study.

This chain connects TRBV5-6 to TRBJ2-5, with D perhaps matching TRBD1 (7 bases). The germline V gene encodes CDR1 SGHDT and CDR2 YYEEEE. This CDR3 has 13 amino acids. V lost 5 bases and J lost 5, with 13 bases in between. This CDR3 reads CASRQGRRETQYF. CDR3 nucleotide sequence: TGTGCCAGCAGACAGGGGAGGAGGGAGACCCAGTACTTC.

The chain is built from TRBV4-2 and TRBJ1-5; 9 nucleotides agree with TRBD1. CDR3 length: 18 amino acids. Losses at the gene ends were 0 bases for V and 6 bases for J; bases not matched to a gene: 12. The germline V gene encodes CDR1 LGHNA and CDR2 YNFKEQ. The CDR3: CASSQDPARTGAIQPQHF. CDR3 in DNA: TGTGCCAGCAGCCAAGATCCGGCGAGGACAGGGGCTATTCAGCCCCAGCATTTT.

V and J are TRBV12-5 and TRBJ1-1, with D perhaps TRBD1 (6 bases). V was pared by 5 bases and J by 8 bases, with 12 bases between. The CDR3 is 12 amino acids. Looked up from germline, CDR1 is LGHNT and CDR2 is FRNRAP. In DNA, the CDR3 is TGTGCTAGTGGTCCAGGGGTAGGGGAAGCTTTCTTT. The encoded protein is CASGPGVGEAFF.

The chain's CDR3 is CASSGPGQRNEKLFF. In DNA, the CDR3 is TGTGCCAGCAGTGGTCCGGGACAGCGGAATGAAAAACTGTTTTTT. The chain is built from TRBV2 and TRBJ1-4, with 7 positions matching TRBD1. With V trimmed by 4 bases and J by 5 bases, 7 bases remained unmatched. Germline CDR1 and CDR2: SNHLY and FYNNEI. CDR3 length: 15 amino acids.

The genes are TRBV2 and TRBJ2-5, with TRBD2 matching 9 bases. V shed 5 bases, J shed 5 bases, and the junction held 6 bases outside the gene matches. There are 14 residues in the CDR3. In germline, CDR1 is SNHLY, CDR2 FYNNEI. The CDR3 region is CASSPTSGYETQYF. CDR3 bases: TGTGCCAGCAGTCCGACTAGCGGATATGAGACCCAGTACTTC.

V and J are TRBV11-2 and TRBJ1-6; TRBD1 is a possible D gene (6 bases). Trimming took 2 bases from V and 10 from J, leaving 15 bases between them. Germline CDR1 SGHAT, CDR2 FQNNGV. This CDR3 is 15 amino acids long. The DNA of the CDR3 is TGTGCCAGCAGCTTACTACAGGGTCGGTTGTCACCCCTCCACTTT. Its translation: CASSLLQGRLSPLHF.

V is TRBV27 and J is TRBJ2-3; 9 nucleotides agree with TRBD2. Germline V gene lookup returns CDR1 MNHEY and CDR2 SMNVEV (reference sequence). The CDR3 is 16 amino acids. V lost 8 bases and J lost 1; bases outside the gene matches: 10. The CDR3 sequence is CASRGGGAEGTDTQYF. The DNA of the CDR3 is TGTGCCAGCCGCGGCGGGGGGGCTGAGGGCACAGATACGCAGTATTTT.

This clone was seen a few times. This chain uses TRBV15 with TRBJ1-5; 9 bases agree with TRBD1. This CDR3 is 14 amino acids long. Germline CDR1 and CDR2: LNHNV and YYDKDF (reference sequence). V lost 3 bases to trimming and J lost 4 bases; unmatched junction nucleotides: 1. The CDR3 spells CATSRGQGNQPQHF. CDR3 coding DNA: TGTGCCACCAGCAGGGGACAGGGAAATCAGCCCCAGCATTTT.

This chain connects TRBV7-9 to TRBJ2-3; D is unclear. CDR3 length equals 14 residues. Trimming shortened V by 4 bases and J by 0 bases, and 8 bases separated the two germline ends. CDR1 SEHNR and CDR2 FQNEAQ come from the germline V gene (reference sequence). In DNA, the CDR3 is TGTGCCAGCAGCTCACGCGATAGCACAGATACGCAGTATTTT. The encoded protein is CASSSRDSTDTQYF.

The rearrangement joins TRBV28 to TRBJ1-2, with a weak D call TRBD1 (5 bases). This CDR3 has 14 amino acids. Deletions cut 1 base from V and 6 bases from J, with 12 bases between. CDR1 is MDHEN, CDR2 SYDVKM, per germline. This CDR3 reads CASSLSSGGDGYTF. The CDR3 nucleotides are TGTGCCAGCAGTTTATCGTCGGGGGGGGATGGCTACACCTTC.

The rearrangement joins TRBV10-3 to TRBJ2-1, with D possibly TRBD2 on 6 matching bases. Trimming cost V 5 bases and J 8 bases, with 22 bases left between them. CDR1 ENHRY and CDR2 SYGVKD come from the germline V gene. CDR3 length: 16 residues. The CDR3 spells CAISQFTGTRSDEQFF. CDR3 in DNA: TGTGCCATCAGTCAATTTACCGGGACTCGCTCGGATGAGCAGTTCTTC.

This chain links TRBV6-1 with TRBJ1-6; 7 nucleotides line up with TRBD1. Losses at the gene ends were 4 bases for V and 8 bases for J; bases not matched to a gene: 11. Looked up from germline, CDR1 is MNHNS and CDR2 is SASEGT. The CDR3 runs 16 residues. This chain's CDR3 is CASSAPTGIADSPLHF. The CDR3 bases are TGTGCCAGCAGTGCCCCGACAGGGATTGCGGATTCACCCCTCCACTTT.

This clone is a singleton in its sample. The chain recombines TRBV16 with TRBJ2-5, with D possibly matching TRBD1 (5 bases). The CDR3 extends over 15 amino acids. The V end lost 4 bases, the J end lost 1 base, and 13 bases lay between the germline ends. The germline V gene has CDR1 KGHSY and CDR2 FQNENV. The CDR3 bases are TGTGCCAGCAGCCGGACATCGGGTCCCCAAGAGACCCAGTACTTC. This gives the protein CASSRTSGPQETQYF. Variable domain in full (rest from reference TRBV16 and TRBJ2-5): GEEVAQTPKHLVRGEGQKAKLYCAPIKGHSYVFWYQQVLKNEFKFLISFQNENVFDETGMPKERFSAKCLPNSPCSLEIQATKLEDSAVYFCASSRTSGPQETQYFGPGTRLLVL.

J is TRBJ2-3 and V is TRBV27; D not resolved. The germline CDR1 and CDR2 sequences are MNHEY and SMNVEV (reference sequence). V lost 6 bases and J lost 0, with 16 bases in between. The CDR3 runs to 16 residues. This chain's CDR3 is CASRHQPVRSTDTQYF. CDR3 nucleotide sequence: TGTGCCAGCAGGCACCAACCAGTGCGGAGCACAGATACGCAGTATTTT.

The count of this clone is one. The V gene is TRBV7-9, the J gene TRBJ1-5, with D tentatively TRBD1 (5 bases). The CDR3 spans 14 residues. The V gene's germline CDR1 is SEHNR and CDR2 FQNEAQ (reference sequence). Trimming removed 3 bases at V and 1 base at J, with 7 bases between. CDR3 nucleotides: TGTGCCAGCAGCTTCGCAGGGAGCAATCAGCCCCAGCATTTT. This codes for CASSFAGSNQPQHF.

V gene TRBV5-6 combines with J gene TRBJ2-5, with D tentatively TRBD2 (6 bases). V was clipped by 4 bases and J by 4 bases, with 17 bases between them. Germline CDR1 and CDR2: SGHDT and YYEEEE. CDR3 length equals 15 residues. CDR3 DNA: TGTGCCAGCAGCCCAGTTAGCGGATGGAGAGAGACCCAGTACTTC. Protein sequence: CASSPVSGWRETQYF.

This clone was counted a single time. The chain employs TRBV6-6 and TRBJ2-7; 10 positions match TRBD1. V trimming: 1 base; J trimming: 2 bases; junction bases outside the gene matches: 5. Germline V CDR1 and CDR2: MNHNY, SVGAGI (reference sequence). CDR3 length: 16 residues. CDR3 coding DNA: TGTGCCAGCAGTTACTACACCGGGACAGGGGCCTACGAGCAGTACTTC. It is translated as CASSYYTGTGAYEQYF.

V is TRBV6-1 and J is TRBJ2-7; 8 bases fit TRBD2. Trimming cost V 4 bases and J 4 bases; bases outside gene matches: 12. The germline gives CDR1 MNHNS, CDR2 SASEGT. This CDR3 has 16 residues. CDR3 loop: CASSVPRAGGHYEQYF. Here the CDR3 DNA reads TGTGCCAGCAGTGTCCCTAGGGCGGGAGGCCATTACGAGCAGTACTTC.

This rearrangement joins TRBV7-9 to TRBJ2-5, with 8 bases that match TRBD1. Germline CDR1 SEHNR, CDR2 FQNEAQ (reference sequence). Unmatched junction bases numbered 5, after V lost 0 bases and J lost 5 bases. This CDR3 is built from 15 residues. CDR3 nucleotide sequence: TGTGCCAGCAGCTTAGCGATGGGACAGGAGGAGACCCAGTACTTC. It codes for CASSLAMGQEETQYF.

The J gene is TRBJ2-7, the V gene TRBV19; TRBD1 agrees at 7 bases. With V trimmed by 7 bases and J by 6 bases, 12 bases remained unmatched. Germline V gene sequence: CDR1 LNHDA, CDR2 SQIVND (reference sequence). The CDR3 is made up of 14 amino acids. The CDR3 loop reads CASKRYPTGTEQYF. CDR3 in DNA: TGTGCCAGTAAGAGGTACCCGACAGGGACCGAGCAGTACTTC.

The chain links TRBV7-8 to TRBJ2-4; 13 nucleotides align to TRBD2. The V and J ends lost 2 bases and 0 bases, in that order; junction bases with no gene match: 7. The CDR3 totals 19 residues. Germline V gives CDR1 SGHVS, CDR2 FQNEAQ. CDR3 region: CASSLTTSGRGVAKNIQYF. The CDR3 DNA sequence: TGTGCCAGCAGCTTAACCACTAGCGGGAGGGGGGTAGCCAAAAACATTCAGTACTTC.

The chain carries TRBV5-5 and TRBJ1-2; 7 positions agree with TRBD1. V gave up 0 bases and J gave up 2 bases; unmatched junction bases: 13. CDR1 and CDR2 (germline): SGHKS, YYEKEE (reference sequence). This CDR3 comprises 18 residues. The CDR3 here is CASSLAPPRDSPNYGYTF. In nucleotides, the CDR3 is TGTGCCAGCAGCTTGGCACCCCCTCGGGACAGTCCAAACTATGGCTACACCTTC.

This chain links TRBV6-5 with TRBJ2-1, with D possibly TRBD1 on 5 matching bases. Germline CDR1 and CDR2: MNHEY and SVGAGI. The CDR3 contains 14 residues. Trimming took 8 bases from V and 2 from J, leaving 13 bases between them. CDR3 nucleotide sequence: TGTGCCAGCGTCCGAAGGGGCCCCTACAATGAGCAGTTCTTC. This sequence encodes CASVRRGPYNEQFF.